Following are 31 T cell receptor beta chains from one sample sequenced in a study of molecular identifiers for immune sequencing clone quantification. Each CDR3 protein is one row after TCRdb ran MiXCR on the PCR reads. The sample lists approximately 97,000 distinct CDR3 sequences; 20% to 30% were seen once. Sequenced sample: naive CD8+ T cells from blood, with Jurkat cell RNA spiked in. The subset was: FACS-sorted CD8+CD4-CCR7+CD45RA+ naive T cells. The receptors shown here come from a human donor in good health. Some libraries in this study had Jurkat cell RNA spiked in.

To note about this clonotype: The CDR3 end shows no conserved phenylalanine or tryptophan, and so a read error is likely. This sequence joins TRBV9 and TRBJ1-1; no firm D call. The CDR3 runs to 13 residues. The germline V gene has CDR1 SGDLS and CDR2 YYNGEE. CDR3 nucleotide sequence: TGTGCCAGCAGCGTAGGTGGAGGCACTGGAGCTTTCCTT. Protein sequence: CASSVGGGTGAFL.

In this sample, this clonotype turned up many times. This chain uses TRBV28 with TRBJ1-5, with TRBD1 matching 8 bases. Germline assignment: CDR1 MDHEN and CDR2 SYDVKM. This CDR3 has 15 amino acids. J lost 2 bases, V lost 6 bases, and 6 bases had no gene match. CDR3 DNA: TGTGCCAGCAGCCGGACAGGGCTAGGCAATCAGCCCCAGCATTTT. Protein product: CASSRTGLGNQPQHF.

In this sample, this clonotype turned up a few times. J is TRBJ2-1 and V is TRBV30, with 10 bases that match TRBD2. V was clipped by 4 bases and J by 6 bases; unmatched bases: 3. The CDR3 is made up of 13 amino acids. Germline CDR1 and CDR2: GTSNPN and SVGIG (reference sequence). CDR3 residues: CAWTSGSGNEQFF. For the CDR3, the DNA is TGTGCCTGGACTAGCGGGAGCGGCAATGAGCAGTTCTTC.

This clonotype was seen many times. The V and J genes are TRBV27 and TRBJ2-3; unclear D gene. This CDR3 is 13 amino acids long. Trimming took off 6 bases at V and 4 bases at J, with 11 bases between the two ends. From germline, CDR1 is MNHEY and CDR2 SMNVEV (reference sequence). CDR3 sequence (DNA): TGTGCCAGCAGCACCCTGGCCGCAGATACGCAGTATTTT. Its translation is CASSTLAADTQYF.

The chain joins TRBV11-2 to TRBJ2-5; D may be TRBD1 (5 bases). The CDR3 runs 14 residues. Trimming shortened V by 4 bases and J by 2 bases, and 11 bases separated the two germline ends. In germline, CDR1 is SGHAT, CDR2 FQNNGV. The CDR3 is CASSSTEEQETQYF. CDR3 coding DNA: TGTGCCAGCAGCTCGACAGAAGAACAAGAGACCCAGTACTTC. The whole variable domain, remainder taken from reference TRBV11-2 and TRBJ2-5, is EAGVAQSPRYKIIEKRQSVAFWCNPISGHATLYWYQQILGQGPKLLIQFQNNGVVDDSQLPKDRFSAERLKGVDSTLKIQPAKLEDSAVYLCASSSTEEQETQYFGPGTRLLVL.

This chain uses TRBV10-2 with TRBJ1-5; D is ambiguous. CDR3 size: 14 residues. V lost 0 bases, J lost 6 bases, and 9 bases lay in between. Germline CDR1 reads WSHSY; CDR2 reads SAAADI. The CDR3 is CASSESLGIQPQHF. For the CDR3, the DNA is TGCGCCAGCAGTGAGTCCTTGGGAATTCAGCCCCAGCATTTT.

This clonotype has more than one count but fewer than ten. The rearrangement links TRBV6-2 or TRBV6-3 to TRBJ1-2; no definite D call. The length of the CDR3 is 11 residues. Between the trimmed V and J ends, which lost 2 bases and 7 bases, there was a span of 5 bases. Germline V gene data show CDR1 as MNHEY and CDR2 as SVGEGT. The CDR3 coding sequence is TGTGCCAGCAGTTACGCTTTTGGCTACACCTTC. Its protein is CASSYAFGYTF.

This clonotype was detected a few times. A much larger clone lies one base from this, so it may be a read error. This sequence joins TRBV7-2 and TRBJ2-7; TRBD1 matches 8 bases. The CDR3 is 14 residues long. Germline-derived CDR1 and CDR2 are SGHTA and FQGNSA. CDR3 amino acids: CANSLSDRGDEQYF. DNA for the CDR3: TGTGCCAACAGCCTTAGCGACAGGGGAGACGAGCAGTACTTC.

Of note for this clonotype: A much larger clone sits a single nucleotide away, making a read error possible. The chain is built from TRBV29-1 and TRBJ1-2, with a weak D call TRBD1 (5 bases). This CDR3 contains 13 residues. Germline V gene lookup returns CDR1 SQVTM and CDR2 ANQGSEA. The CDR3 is CSVVGGANYGHTF. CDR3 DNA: TGCAGCGTTGTTGGAGGGGCTAACTATGGCCACACCTTC.

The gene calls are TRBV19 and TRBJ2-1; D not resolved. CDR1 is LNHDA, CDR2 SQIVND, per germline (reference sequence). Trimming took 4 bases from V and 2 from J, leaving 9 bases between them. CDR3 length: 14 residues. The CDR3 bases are TGTGCCAGTAGTAGGGGAACTACCTACAATGAGCAGTTCTTC. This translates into CASSRGTTYNEQFF.

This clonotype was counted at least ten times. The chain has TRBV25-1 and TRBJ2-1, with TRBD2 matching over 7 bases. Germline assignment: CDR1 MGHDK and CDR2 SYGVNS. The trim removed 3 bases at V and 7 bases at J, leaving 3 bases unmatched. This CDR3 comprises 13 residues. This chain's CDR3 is CASSEGGRNEQFF. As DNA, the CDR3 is TGTGCCAGCAGTGAGGGAGGGAGGAATGAGCAGTTCTTC.

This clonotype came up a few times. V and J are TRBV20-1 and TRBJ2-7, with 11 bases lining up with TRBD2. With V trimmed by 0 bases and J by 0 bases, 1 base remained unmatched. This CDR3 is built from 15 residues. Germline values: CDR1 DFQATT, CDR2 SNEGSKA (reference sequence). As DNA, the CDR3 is TGCAGTGCTAGAGATAGCGGGAGGGCCTCCTACGAGCAGTACTTC. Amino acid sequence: CSARDSGRASYEQYF.

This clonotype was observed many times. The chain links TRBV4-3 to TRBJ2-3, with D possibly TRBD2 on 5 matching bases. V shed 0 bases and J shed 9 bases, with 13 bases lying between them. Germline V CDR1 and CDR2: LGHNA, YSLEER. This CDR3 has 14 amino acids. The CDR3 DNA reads TGCGCCAGCAGCCAAGATCGTCCGGGGTCAACGCAGTATTTT. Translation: CASSQDRPGSTQYF.

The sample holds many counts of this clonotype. The CDR3 region is CASGITSGRLVEQFF. The DNA of the CDR3 is TGTGCCAGCGGCATAACTAGCGGGAGGCTGGTTGAGCAGTTCTTC. This rearrangement joins TRBV13 to TRBJ2-1; TRBD2 matches 12 bases. Trimming took 8 bases from V and 9 from J; bases not matched to a gene: 11. This CDR3 is built from 15 residues. Germline loops: CDR1 PRHDT, CDR2 FYEKMQ (reference sequence).

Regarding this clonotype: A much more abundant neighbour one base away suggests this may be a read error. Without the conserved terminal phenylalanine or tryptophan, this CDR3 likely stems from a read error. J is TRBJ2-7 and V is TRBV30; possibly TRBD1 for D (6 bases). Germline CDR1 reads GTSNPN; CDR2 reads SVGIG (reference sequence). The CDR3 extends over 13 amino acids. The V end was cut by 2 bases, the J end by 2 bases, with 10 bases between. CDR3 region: CAWSPGQTYEQYI. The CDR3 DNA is TGTGCCTGGAGTCCAGGACAGACCTACGAGCAGTACATC.

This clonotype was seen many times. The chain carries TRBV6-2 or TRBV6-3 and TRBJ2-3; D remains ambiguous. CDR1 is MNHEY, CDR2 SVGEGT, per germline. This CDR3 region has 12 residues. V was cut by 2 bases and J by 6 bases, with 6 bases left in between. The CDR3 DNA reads TGTGCCAGCAGTTACGCTCGGGATACGCAGTATTTT. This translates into CASSYARDTQYF.

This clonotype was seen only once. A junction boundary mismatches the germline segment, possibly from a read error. The CDR3 loop is CASSEDSGGINGQLF. CDR3 nucleotides: TGTGCCAGCAGTGAAGATAGCGGGGGGATTAATGGGCAGCTCTTC. The rearrangement links TRBV2 to TRBJ2-1; 10 nucleotides align to TRBD2. The CDR3 has 15 residues. Germline V CDR1 and CDR2: SNHLY, FYNNEI.

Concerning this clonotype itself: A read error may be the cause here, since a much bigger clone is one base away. In DNA, the CDR3 is TGTGCCAGTAGGACAGGGATTACTGGAGCTTTCTTT. As protein: CASRTGITGAFF. This rearrangement joins TRBV19 to TRBJ1-1; TRBD1 agrees at 7 bases. The CDR3 spans 12 residues. Germline lookup yields CDR1 LNHDA and CDR2 SQIVND (reference sequence).

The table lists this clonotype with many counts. The CDR3 DNA is TGTGCCTGGAGTATCGCTAGCGGCTACGAGCAGTACTTC. Amino acid sequence: CAWSIASGYEQYF. The chain uses TRBV30 and TRBJ2-7, with 7 bases identical to TRBD2. The CDR3 sequence is 13 residues long. CDR1 is GTSNPN, CDR2 SVGIG, per germline (reference sequence). Trimming at V came to 2 bases and at J to 3 bases, leaving 4 bases not matched to a gene.

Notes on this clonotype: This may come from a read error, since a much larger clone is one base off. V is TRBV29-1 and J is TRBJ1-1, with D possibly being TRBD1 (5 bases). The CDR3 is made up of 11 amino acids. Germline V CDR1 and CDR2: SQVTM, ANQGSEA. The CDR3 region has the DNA TGCAGCGTCAGGGAAGGCACTGAAGCTCTCTTT. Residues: CSVREGTEALF.

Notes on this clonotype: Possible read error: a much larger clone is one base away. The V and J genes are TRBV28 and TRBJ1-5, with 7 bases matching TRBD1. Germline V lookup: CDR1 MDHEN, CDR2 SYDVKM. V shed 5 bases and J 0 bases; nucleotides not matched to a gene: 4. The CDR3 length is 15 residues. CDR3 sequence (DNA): TGTGCCAGCAGTCCGGGACAGCTTAGCAATCAGCCCCAGCATTTT. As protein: CASSPGQLSNQPQHF.

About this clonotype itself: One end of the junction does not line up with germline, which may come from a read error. This chain's CDR3 is CASGHRTESSSYNAQFF. CDR3 nucleotides: TGTGCCAGCGGCCATAGGACGGAATCGAGCTCCTACAATGCGCAGTTCTTC. This rearrangement joins TRBV11-2 to TRBJ2-1, with D unresolved. Germline V CDR1 and CDR2: SGHAT, FQNNGV. The length of the CDR3 is 17 residues.

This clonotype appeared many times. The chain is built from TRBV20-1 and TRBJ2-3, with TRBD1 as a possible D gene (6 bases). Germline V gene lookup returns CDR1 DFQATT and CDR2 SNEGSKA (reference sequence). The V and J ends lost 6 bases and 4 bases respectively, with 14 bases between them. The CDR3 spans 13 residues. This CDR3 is CSAPRGWADTQYF. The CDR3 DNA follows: TGCAGTGCACCCAGGGGTTGGGCAGATACGCAGTATTTT.

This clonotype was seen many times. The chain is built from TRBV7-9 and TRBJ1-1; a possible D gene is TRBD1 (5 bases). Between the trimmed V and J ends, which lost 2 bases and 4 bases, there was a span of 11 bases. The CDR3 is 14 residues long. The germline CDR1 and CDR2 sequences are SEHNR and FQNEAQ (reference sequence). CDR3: CASSLSGGGTEAFF. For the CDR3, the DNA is TGTGCCAGCAGCTTATCCGGGGGAGGCACTGAAGCTTTCTTT.

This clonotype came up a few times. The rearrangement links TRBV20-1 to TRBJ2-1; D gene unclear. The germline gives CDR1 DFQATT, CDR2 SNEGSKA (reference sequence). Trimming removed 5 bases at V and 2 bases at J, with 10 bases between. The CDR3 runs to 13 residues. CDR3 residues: CSAPPQPYNEQFF. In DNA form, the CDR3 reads TGCAGTGCTCCCCCCCAGCCCTACAATGAGCAGTTCTTC.

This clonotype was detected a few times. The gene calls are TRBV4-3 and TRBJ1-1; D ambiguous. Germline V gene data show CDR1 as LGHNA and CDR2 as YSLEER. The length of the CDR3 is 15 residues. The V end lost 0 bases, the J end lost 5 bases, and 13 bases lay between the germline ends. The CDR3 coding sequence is TGCGCCAGCAGCCAAGAATTCGTTCGGGAGACTGAAGCTTTCTTT. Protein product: CASSQEFVRETEAFF.

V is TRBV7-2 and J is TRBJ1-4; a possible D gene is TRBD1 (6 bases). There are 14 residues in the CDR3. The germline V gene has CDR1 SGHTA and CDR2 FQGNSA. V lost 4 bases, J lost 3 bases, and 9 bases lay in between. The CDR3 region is CTSSSWTANEKLFF. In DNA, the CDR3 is TGTACCAGCAGCTCATGGACAGCTAATGAAAAACTGTTTTTT.

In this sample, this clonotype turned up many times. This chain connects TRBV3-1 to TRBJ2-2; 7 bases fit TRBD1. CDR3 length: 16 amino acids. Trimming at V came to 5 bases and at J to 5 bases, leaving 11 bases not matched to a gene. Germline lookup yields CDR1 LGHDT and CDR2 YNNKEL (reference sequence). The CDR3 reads CASSIKTGRLTGELFF. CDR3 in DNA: TGTGCCAGCAGCATAAAGACAGGGCGGCTGACCGGGGAGCTGTTTTTT.

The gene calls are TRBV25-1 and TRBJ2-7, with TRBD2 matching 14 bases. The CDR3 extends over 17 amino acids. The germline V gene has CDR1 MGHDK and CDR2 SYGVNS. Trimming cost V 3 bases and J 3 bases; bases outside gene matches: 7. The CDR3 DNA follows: TGTGCCAGCAGTGAGCTTGGGACTAGCGGGAGTTACTACGAGCAGTACTTC. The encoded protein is CASSELGTSGSYYEQYF.

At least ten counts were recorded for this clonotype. The CDR3 DNA reads as TGTGCCAGCAGCTTTGGGACTAGCGGCCCGGTCCAGTACTTC. Protein sequence: CASSFGTSGPVQYF. The rearrangement links TRBV13 to TRBJ2-5; 11 bases align to TRBD2. The J segment lost 10 bases and the V segment lost 3 bases, leaving 7 bases of the junction unmatched. Germline-derived CDR1 and CDR2 are PRHDT and FYEKMQ (reference sequence). CDR3 length equals 14 residues.

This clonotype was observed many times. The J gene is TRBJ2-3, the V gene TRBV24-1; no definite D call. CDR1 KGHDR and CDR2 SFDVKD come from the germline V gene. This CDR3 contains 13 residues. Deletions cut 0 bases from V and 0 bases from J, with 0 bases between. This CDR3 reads CATSDLSTDTQYF. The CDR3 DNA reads TGTGCCACCAGTGATTTGAGCACAGATACGCAGTATTTT.